The sequence of this TCR beta chain was determined in a study of T-cell reconstitution after alpha-beta-depleted transplantation in children. CDR3 length: 13 residues. The germline V gene encodes CDR1 DFQATT and CDR2 SNEGSKA (reference sequence). Trimming removed 6 bases from V and 2 bases from J, with 12 bases in between. Broader study findings: After transplant, at about two months, alpha-beta T cells were reportedly derived from several hundred expanded graft clones. Elevated TCRbeta diversity at day 60 was traced, in some patients, to surviving recipient T cells and thymic progenitors. Newly produced T cells mostly accounted for T-cell counts and diversity one year post-transplant.

This clonotype was seen many times. Its antigen is unidentified. The authors prepared the TCRbeta library with unique molecular identifiers. TCRdb redid the calling of the PCR reads with MiXCR, one entry per CDR3 protein. The sample has over 90,000 distinct CDR3 sequences; over 6% are singletons. The sequencing here drew on PBMCs, taken before TCRalphabeta/CD19-depleted stem cell transplant. This clonotype was sampled from a boy aged 2 to 10 with acute lymphoblastic leukemia, due to receive a stem cell transplant. The V and J genes are TRBV20-1 and TRBJ2-3; perhaps TRBD2 as D (6 bases). Written as DNA, the CDR3 is TGCAGTGCACGTTGGCGGGACACAGATACGCAGTATTTT. Amino acids: CSARWRDTDTQYF.